These 3 T cell receptor beta chains were sequenced from one sample in a study of PD-L1 blockade in urothelial cancer. Measured with immunoSEQ multiplex PCR; TCRdb has only the in-frame clones, and not every one. Of under 35,000 clones in the sample, around 87% were seen once. The sequences come from PBMCs, collected around atezolizumab (anti-PD-L1) treatment. The receptors shown here come from a man in his fifties with urothelial cancer.

Points on this clone: At one of its ends the junction is not consistent with the germline gene, which may arise from a read error. This chain connects TRBV19 to TRBJ2-5, with D perhaps matching TRBD2 (5 bases). This CDR3 is built from 14 residues. Per germline, CDR1 LNHDA and CDR2 SQIVND (reference sequence). CDR3 region: CASSNGLDQENQYF. CDR3 coding DNA: TGTGCCAGTAGTAACGGACTGGACCAAGAGAACCAGTACTTC.

CDR3 sequence: CASSQDQGKKVSYEQYF. In nucleotides, the CDR3 is TGTGCCAGCAGCCAAGATCAGGGCAAAAAGGTTTCCTACGAGCAGTACTTC. The J gene is TRBJ2-7, the V gene TRBV4-2; maybe TRBD1 (5 bases). Trimming cost V 0 bases and J 1 base, with 16 bases left between them. Germline V gene sequence: CDR1 LGHNA, CDR2 YNFKEQ. The CDR3 runs to 17 residues.

V and J are TRBV7-8 and TRBJ2-6, with a weak D call TRBD2 (5 bases). Looked up from germline, CDR1 is SGHVS and CDR2 is FQNEAQ. Trimming cost V 5 bases and J 2 bases, with 22 bases left between them. There are 19 residues in the CDR3. CDR3 sequence: CASSQAALRAVTGANVLTF. CDR3 sequence (DNA): TGTGCCAGCAGCCAAGCGGCCCTCCGCGCTGTGACTGGGGCCAACGTCCTGACTTTC.